The sequence of this T cell receptor beta chain was determined in a study of CXCR3-negative and CXCR3-positive naive CD8 T cells. Germline V gene data show CDR1 as DFQATT and CDR2 as SNEGSKA (reference sequence). CDR3 length: 16 amino acids. Study results and limitations: Comparison of naive cells showed more hydrophobic TRB CDR3s in CXCR3-positive than in CXCR3-negative naive cells.

As for this clonotype: Its antigen is as yet unknown.

Carrying UMI labels, the TRB cDNA libraries were prepared through 5' RACE. TCRdb reprocessed the 5' RACE reads, with one entry per CDR3 protein and no DNA. Its clone listing holds under 75,000 distinct CDR3 sequences. The sequencing input was naive CXCR3+ CD8+ T cells from blood. This sample's subset: CD45RO-CCR7+CD27+CD95- naive CD8+ T cells expressing CXCR3 (TNR3+). The rearrangement links TRBV20-1 to TRBJ2-7; TCRdb indicates TRBD1, and absent DNA this call remains unverified. This clonotype was sampled from a human donor in good health. Some clones in this sample may be carry-over from other donors' samples. CDR3: CSARDSAGAISYEQYF.